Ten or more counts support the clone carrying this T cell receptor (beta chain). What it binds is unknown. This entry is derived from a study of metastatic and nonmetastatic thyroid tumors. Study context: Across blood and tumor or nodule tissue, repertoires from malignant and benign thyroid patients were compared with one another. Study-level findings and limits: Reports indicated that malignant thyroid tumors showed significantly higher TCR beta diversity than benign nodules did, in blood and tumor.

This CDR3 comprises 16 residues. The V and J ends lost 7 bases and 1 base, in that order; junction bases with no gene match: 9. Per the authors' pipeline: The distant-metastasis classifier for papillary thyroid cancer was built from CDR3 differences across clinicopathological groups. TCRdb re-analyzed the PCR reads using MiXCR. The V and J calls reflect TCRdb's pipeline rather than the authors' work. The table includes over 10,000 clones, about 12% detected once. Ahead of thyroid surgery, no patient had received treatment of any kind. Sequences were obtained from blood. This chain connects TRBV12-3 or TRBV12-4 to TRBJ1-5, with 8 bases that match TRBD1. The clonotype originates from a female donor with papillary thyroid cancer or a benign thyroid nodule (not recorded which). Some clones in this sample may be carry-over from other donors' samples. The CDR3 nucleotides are TGTGCCAGCACCAGACAGGGGCAGGGGAGCAATCAGCCCCAGCATTTT. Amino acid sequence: CASTRQGQGSNQPQHF.